Detailed here is one T cell receptor beta chain. The data were taken from a study of T cell changes during pregnancy in multiple sclerosis. The germline V and J ends were trimmed by 6 bases and 12 bases, with 21 bases remaining between them. CDR1 MNHNS and CDR2 SASEGT come from the germline V gene. The CDR3 runs to 14 residues. Clones were read by immunoSEQ multiplex PCR, and TCRdb kept only the in-frame ones, dropping some. The sample shows 70,000 to 100,000 clones, just under 95% of them seen only once. The chain employs TRBV6-1 and TRBJ2-1, with TRBD1 as a possible D gene (6 bases). The sample was peripheral blood, taken in the third trimester of pregnancy. The sequence was collected from a female donor in good health, enrolled as a control in a pregnancy study. The CDR3 is CASSVPGQKRGQFF. The CDR3 bases are TGTGCCAGCAGCGTACCGGGACAAAAAAGAGGGCAGTTCTTC.